The T cell receptor (beta chain) described here comes from a study of T cells in Graves' hyperthyroidism and ophthalmopathy (dated by TCRdb to between 2018 and 2021). Study-level background: To identify distinguishing TCR V-J signatures, a discovery cohort of 90 to 100 patients was used, comprising 43 with Graves' ophthalmopathy and under 60 with stable Graves' hyperthyroidism. Prospective prediction of ophthalmopathy was tested in an independent validation cohort of 18 to 20 hyperthyroidism patients and 15 to 17 patients who later progressed to ophthalmopathy. The roughly 91 discovery patients were randomly divided into training and test sets at a 7:3 ratio. In roughly six Graves' hyperthyroidism patients, the study also compared T-cell repertoires from thyroid tissue with T-cell repertoires from blood. Following sampling, methimazole starting at 30 mg daily was given to hyperthyroidism patients, and high-dose intravenous methylprednisolone was given to ophthalmopathy patients. TCR Vbeta CDR3 sequencing of 135 peripheral blood samples (more than 40 ophthalmopathy, about 80 hyperthyroidism and roughly 17 progressor patients) is reported in the paper. Results the study describes overall, beyond this receptor: No statistical method was used to fix the sample size in advance, and group allocation was not hidden from the investigators. In cross-validation, a model built on a 13 V-J signature told ophthalmopathy apart from stable hyperthyroidism with less than 90% sensitivity and roughly 82% specificity, and in testing the same model reached 80%/75%. Blood samples also contained most of the expanded thyroid clonotypes (frequency above 0.001), which suggests that blood repertoires may reflect thyroid immune responses. In validation, the model predicted progression to ophthalmopathy with around 71% sensitivity and 72% to 85% specificity, a median of about 6 months before onset.

The TCR beta CDR3 regions were amplified from RNA transcripts. The first round of RT-PCR for the TCR CDR3 was performed with the HTBI primer set and the Qiagen OneStep RT-PCR kit. A second multiplex PCR round built the libraries, followed by size selection and purification. Paired-end sequencing of the libraries was performed with 100 bp reads on an Illumina HiSeq2000. As for the authors' bioinformatics: SOAPnuke was used to process the raw data, with reads discarded if the reads contained adapters or uncalled bases, had a mean Phred below 15, or lacked an exact constant-primer or identifier match. High-quality paired reads were merged with COPE v1.2.5, and unique nucleotide sequences were defined as clonotypes. MiTCR v1.1 was used to align the clonotypes against IMGT TRBV, TRBD and TRBJ reference segments. Analysis was restricted to V-J combinations with a frequency above 0.0001, which covered 99.2% of repertoires. A TCS score was defined as the ratio between F50 (clonal expansion) and ExV (chaos), using BLOSUM62-based TCRdist between CDR3 peptides within each V-J. Welch's t-statistics and random forest reduced 500 to 650 V-J features to around 14, which were used in a naive Bayes classifier (R e1071). Thyroid-blood repertoire similarity was quantified with the Morisita-Horn index. TCRdb reanalyzed the raw reads on its own, using fastp at Q25 for trimming and MiXCR for clone calling, and kept in-frame beta chains. A single entry per CDR3 protein holds the most common genes and DNA from its merged rows. TCRdb assigned the V and J calls; the authors' analysis was not used. Across this sample there are about 660,000 distinct CDR3 sequences, with 45% seen only once. The ten largest clones take up more than 7% of the sample.

According to the germline V gene, CDR1 reads KGHSY and CDR2 reads FQNENV. Counted from cysteine to phenylalanine, this CDR3 has 18 amino acids. Left in the record is the CDR3 DNA by itself, 54 bases read in frame from the first base. Compared with germline, V lacks 2 bases and J lacks 4 bases; bases without a gene match: 11. The study excluded patients with uncontrolled infections, other autoimmune diseases, pregnancy or lactation. Clinical symptoms, serum thyroxine and TRAb, thyroid ultrasound, and orbital computed tomography formed the basis for the diagnoses. Total RNA was extracted with Trizol reagent, and quality was checked on an Agilent 2100 Bioanalyzer. As regards this clonotype: Its specific antigen is unknown. Within one base of it there is no much larger clone, and no base qualities were kept.

Input material: peripheral blood or thyroid tissue (not recorded which). The origin of this receptor is an adult man with Graves' disease, either hyperthyroidism or ophthalmopathy (not recorded which). Recombination joined TRBV16 with TRBJ1-2; TRBD1 aligns with 12 central bases. The DNA sequence reads TGTGCCAGCAGCCAAAGGCCCTCCGGGACAGGGGGCGTCTATGGCTACACCTTC. Its translation reads: CASSQRPSGTGGVYGYTF. The variable domain in full, with residues beyond the CDR3 obtained from the reference TRBV16 and TRBJ1-2 genes, is GEEVAQTPKHLVRGEGQKAKLYCAPIKGHSYVFWYQQVLKNEFKFLISFQNENVFDETGMPKERFSAKCLPNSPCSLEIQATKLEDSAVYFCASSQRPSGTGGVYGYTFGSGTRLTVV.